A selection of T cell receptor beta chains follows, all from one sample in a study of identical twins. TCRdb itself ran the 5' RACE reads through MiXCR, one entry per CDR3 protein. The table has 1.5 million to 2 million distinct CDR3 sequences, less than 35% seen once. Sequencing was performed on cord blood. The source of these receptors is a newborn girl in good health. Each CDR3 is given with its conserved first and last residue. D genes are given only for firm matches. Clone size is given for some rows only: seen once, a few or many times, or a class if the clone is expanded.

V gene	J gene	D gene	clone size	CDR3 DNA	CDR3 protein
TRBV2	TRBJ2-3	TRBD2	many	TGTGCCAGCAGTGCGGGCGGACTAGCGGGAGGTGTGGATACGCAGTATTTT	CASSAGGLAGGVDTQYF
TRBV2	TRBJ2-3	TRBD2	.	TGTGCCAGCAGTGAAGCGATTTTTAGCGGGAGCACAGATACGCAGTATTTT	CASSEAIFSGSTDTQYF
TRBV13	TRBJ1-2	.	few	TGTGCCAGCAGCTTAACCAGGGCTAACTATGGCTACACCTTC	CASSLTRANYGYTF
TRBV7-9	TRBJ1-1	.	.	TGTGCCAGCAAAACCATCGGCGAGGCCACTGAAGCTTTCTTT	CASKTIGEATEAFF
TRBV12-3/TRBV12-4	TRBJ2-7	TRBD1	.	TGTGCCAGCAGTTCTCGACAGGGGGATCCATACGAGCGGTACTTC	CASSSRQGDPYERYF
TRBV9	TRBJ2-2	.	.	TGTGCCAGCAGCGTAGGGGTGGGGATCAACACCGGGGAGCTGTTTTTT	CASSVGVGINTGELFF
TRBV30	TRBJ1-2	.	.	TGTGCCTTCCGGCCCAGATTCTATGGCTACACCTTC	CAFRPRFYGYTF
TRBV27	TRBJ2-5	TRBD2	.	TGTGCCAGCAGTTTATATACTAGCGGGGATAATGAGCAGTACTTC	CASSLYTSGDNEQYF
TRBV20-1	TRBJ2-7	.	.	TGCAGTGCTCTCCTCCCCGGACCCGCGGCGAAAGAGCAGTACTTT	CSALLPGPAAKEQYF
TRBV7-2	TRBJ2-3	TRBD1	.	TGTGCCAGCAGCTTGTGGTTCAGGGGGCGCACAGATACGCAGTATTTT	CASSLWFRGRTDTQYF
TRBV6-5	TRBJ2-1	TRBD2	many	TGTGCCAGCAGTGTGACTAGCGTGAACAATGAGCAGTTCTTC	CASSVTSVNNEQFF
TRBV7-2	TRBJ1-2	.	many	TGTGCCAGCAGCACCCGACAGGCGAACTATGGCTACACCTTC	CASSTRQANYGYTF
TRBV24-1	TRBJ2-7	TRBD2	.	TGTGCCACCAGTGATTGGACAGGGACTAGCGGGAACTCCTACAATGAGCAGTACTTC	CATSDWTGTSGNSYNEQYF
TRBV29-1	TRBJ1-5	.	few	TGCAGCGTTGGTCCGGGGCCTACTCAGCCCCAGCATTTT	CSVGPGPTQPQHF
TRBV20-1	TRBJ2-1	.	.	TGCAGTGCTAGAGTGAGGACTTACAATGAGCAGTTCTTC	CSARVRTYNEQFF
TRBV5-1	TRBJ2-3	.	.	TGCGCCAGCAGCTTGGCCTGGACACCAGATACGCAGTATTTT	CASSLAWTPDTQYF
TRBV29-1	TRBJ1-2	TRBD1	many	TGCAGCGGGAGGGACAGGGGAAGGGTCTATGGCTACACCTTC	CSGRDRGRVYGYTF
TRBV20-1	TRBJ1-2	.	.	TGCAGTGCTAGAGTCCCGGGGTATGGCTACACCTTC	CSARVPGYGYTF
TRBV4-2	TRBJ2-5	.	.	TGTGCCAGCAGCCAAGATCTGCAGGTCCAAGAGACCCAGTACTTC	CASSQDLQVQETQYF
TRBV28	TRBJ1-5	.	.	TGTGCCAGCAGCCCCCTTTCGGGGCCACAGCCCCAGCATTTT	CASSPLSGPQPQHF
TRBV11-2	TRBJ1-2	TRBD1	.	TGTGCCAGCAGCTCTGGGACAGGGAGGCAGGTTCCGTATGGCTACACCTTC	CASSSGTGRQVPYGYTF
TRBV30	TRBJ2-5	.	.	TGTGCCTGGAGTCAACGGAACCAAGAGACCCAGTACTTC	CAWSQRNQETQYF
TRBV10-3	TRBJ2-7	TRBD2	.	TGTGCCATCAGCCTACTAGCGGGGGGTGTGCCTAGGGTTTTATGTGAGCAGTACTTC	CAISLLAGGVPRVLCEQYF
TRBV10-2	TRBJ1-2	TRBD1	few	TGCGCCAGCAGTGAGTCGACTGGGACAGGCACCGGCTACACCTTC	CASSESTGTGTGYTF
TRBV14	TRBJ2-5	.	.	TGTGCCAGCAGCCAGTCGGTCTCAGGCGATGAGCAGTACTTC	CASSQSVSGDEQYF
TRBV3-1	TRBJ2-7	TRBD1	few	TGTGCCAGCAGCGCATACCGGGACAGCTCCTACAATGAGCAGTACTTC	CASSAYRDSSYNEQYF
TRBV19	TRBJ2-1	.	few	TGTGCCAGTAGTATGCGGCGGATCCCTCAGTTCTTC	CASSMRRIPQFF
TRBV20-1	TRBJ2-1	.	.	TGCAGTGCCCCGTGGCAGGGGCAGTACAATGAGCAGTTCTTC	CSAPWQGQYNEQFF
TRBV20-1	TRBJ2-7	.	few	TGCAGTGCTAGAGGCCTCGAGGCTGGAGGGTATTACGAGCAGTACTTC	CSARGLEAGGYYEQYF
TRBV20-1	TRBJ2-5	.	.	TGCAGTGAGGGGGTATGGGAGACCCAGTACTTC	CSEGVWETQYF
TRBV29-1	TRBJ1-1	TRBD1	.	TGCAGCGTTGAAGATCAGGGGGGGAGAACCACTGAAGCTTTCTTT	CSVEDQGGRTTEAFF
TRBV10-2	TRBJ2-1	TRBD2	.	TGCGCCAGCAAAAAAAGCGGGGGGCCCTACAATGAGCAGTTCTTC	CASKKSGGPYNEQFF
TRBV20-1	TRBJ2-3	.	.	TGCAGTGCGCTAGTTGGGGGTACGCAGTATTTT	CSALVGGTQYF
TRBV21-1	TRBJ2-7	.	.	TGTGCCAGCAGCAACGGGACATACAAGCCCCTTTACAATGAGCAGTACTTC	CASSNGTYKPLYNEQYF
TRBV6-1	TRBJ1-2	.	.	TGTACCAGCAGTGACCAGGTCGGAGATGGCTACACCTTC	CTSSDQVGDGYTF
TRBV12-3/TRBV12-4	TRBJ2-1	TRBD2	many	TGTGCCAGCAGGCGACTAGCGGGAGGACACAATGAGCAGTTCTTC	CASRRLAGGHNEQFF
TRBV29-1	TRBJ1-2	.	many	TGCAGCGTTTCGGAGACAAAGGTCTATGGCTACACCTTC	CSVSETKVYGYTF
TRBV28	TRBJ2-7	TRBD1	.	TGTGCCAGCAGCCCCGGGACAGGGCATCTCACAACCTACAATGAGCAGTACTTC	CASSPGTGHLTTYNEQYF
TRBV27	TRBJ2-7	.	many	TGTGCCAGCAGTTTGGATCAGTACTTC	CASSLDQYF
TRBV12-3/TRBV12-4	TRBJ2-1	TRBD2	.	TGTGCCAGCAGTTTCCCCCCCCGGACTAGTAAGGATGAGCAGTTCTTC	CASSFPPRTSKDEQFF
TRBV4-2	TRBJ2-3	.	many	TGTGCCAGCAGCCCCGAAGCGCGGGAAAACACAGATACGCAGTATTTT	CASSPEARENTDTQYF
TRBV27	TRBJ1-1	.	few	TGTGCCAGCAGTTTAAGGCCTAAGAACACTGAAGCTTTCTTT	CASSLRPKNTEAFF
TRBV12-3/TRBV12-4	TRBJ2-7	TRBD2	.	TGTGCCAGCAGTTTCAGCGGGAATTTTTACGAGCAGTACTTC	CASSFSGNFYEQYF
TRBV7-9	TRBJ2-4	TRBD2	few	TGTGCCAGCAGCTTAGTGTCTAGCGGGCTAGCCAAAAACATTCAGTACTTC	CASSLVSSGLAKNIQYF
TRBV7-2	TRBJ2-1	TRBD2	.	TGTGCCAGCAGCTTCCTAGCGGGAAGAAACTACAATGAGCAGTTCTTC	CASSFLAGRNYNEQFF
TRBV12-3/TRBV12-4	TRBJ2-2	TRBD2	.	TGTGCCAGCAGTCCAGCGGGGCAAAGGACCGGGGAGCTGTTTTTT	CASSPAGQRTGELFF
TRBV6-1	TRBJ1-2	.	.	TGTGCCAGCAGTGACCATGGACAGCCCTATGGCTACACCTTC	CASSDHGQPYGYTF
TRBV5-1	TRBJ2-7	.	few	TGCGCCAGCAGCAACCGAGGGGGGGCTGGGTCCTACGAGCAGTACTTC	CASSNRGGAGSYEQYF
TRBV20-1	TRBJ2-4	.	.	TGCAGTGCTAGGGGACACCGAGGACTGGGAGCCAAAAACATTCAGTACTTC	CSARGHRGLGAKNIQYF
TRBV5-1	TRBJ1-4	.	once	TGCGCCAGCAGCCCGGTGCCGGGGGGACACGAAAAACTGTTTTTT	CASSPVPGGHEKLFF
TRBV10-3	TRBJ2-7	TRBD2	.	TGTGCCATCAGGTCCGGGAGCGGGAAGTCCTACAATGAGCAGTACTTC	CAIRSGSGKSYNEQYF
TRBV7-2	TRBJ2-1	TRBD1	once	TGTGCCAGCAGCCAAGACAGGGGGCGGGGTGGGAAGCAGTTCTTC	CASSQDRGRGGKQFF
TRBV2	TRBJ2-1	.	.	TGTGCCAGCAACCCGAGGGGGGAAAATGAGCAGTTCTTC	CASNPRGENEQFF
TRBV11-2	TRBJ2-1	TRBD2	.	TGTGCCAGCAGCTTCACCGGGAGGTTCTACAATGAGCAGTTCTTC	CASSFTGRFYNEQFF